This T cell receptor beta chain was captured by sequencing in a study of CD8 T cells in ankylosing spondylitis. As the method for making TCR beta libraries, quantitative 5'-RACE with molecular barcodes was used. In TCRdb, the 5' RACE reads were re-called with MiXCR into one record per CDR3 protein. The data show 150,000 to 200,000 distinct CDR3 sequences, with around 20% seen just once and 7.8% held by the top ten. Trimming pared 5 bases from V and 6 bases from J, leaving 13 bases between. Germline loops: CDR1 SGHVS, CDR2 FNYEAQ. CDR3 length: 13 residues. Study-level points and caveats: Some motif variants had been reported before (in reactive arthritis synovial fluid and blood). Reports say disease-linked clones showed up significantly more in matched ankylosing spondylitis synovial fluid.

This clonotype was detected many times. The antigen remains unidentified. The chain employs TRBV7-6 and TRBJ1-2; no definite D call. The sequenced material came from blood, either unsorted or a sorted T cell fraction (not recorded which). The sequence came from a male donor with ankylosing spondylitis or in good health (not recorded which). CDR3 region: CASSDFGLHGYTF. The CDR3 coding sequence is TGTGCCAGCAGCGACTTTGGGTTACATGGCTACACCTTC.